Listed below are T cell receptor beta chains from one sample, sequenced in a study of long-term antiretroviral therapy in people with HIV. The method was immunoSEQ multiplex PCR; TCRdb's version includes in-frame clones alone and lacks a portion of them. The data show tens of thousands of clones, around 86% seen once. Sequenced here: unsorted PBMCs, sampled 0.1 years before starting antiretroviral therapy. Source of these receptors: a man in his forties with HIV. Each CDR3 is given with its conserved first and last residue. The D gene is left open where the match is weak. Clone size is shown for a subset of rows, as once, few, many or a class of expanded clone.

v_gene: TRBV4-2; abundance: NA; d_gene: NA; j_gene: TRBJ1-6; CDR3nt: TGTGCCAGCAGCCAAGAACCGGGCGGCAGGCAGTCCTGGGATAATTCACCCCTCCACTTT; CDR3aa: CASSQEPGGRQSWDNSPLHF
v_gene: TRBV9; abundance: NA; d_gene: NA; j_gene: TRBJ2-3; CDR3nt: TGTGCCAGCAGCCCTACAGTCGGGAGCACAGATACGCAGTATTTT; CDR3aa: CASSPTVGSTDTQYF
v_gene: TRBV14; abundance: NA; d_gene: TRBD1; j_gene: TRBJ1-2; CDR3nt: TGTGCCAGCAGCCCTCGGACAGGGGGCGCAATCAGGTATGGCTACACCTTC; CDR3aa: CASSPRTGGAIRYGYTF
v_gene: TRBV5-6; abundance: NA; d_gene: TRBD1; j_gene: TRBJ1-4; CDR3nt: TGTGCCAGCAGCTCGAACCCGGGACAGGGAAATGAAAAACTGTTTTTT; CDR3aa: CASSSNPGQGNEKLFF
v_gene: TRBV28; abundance: NA; d_gene: TRBD2; j_gene: TRBJ2-5; CDR3nt: TGTGCCAGCAGCCTTAGCGGGCCCCCGGAGACCCAGTACTTC; CDR3aa: CASSLSGPPETQYF
v_gene: TRBV7-2; abundance: NA; d_gene: NA; j_gene: TRBJ2-1; CDR3nt: TGTGCCAGCAGCTCCCAGAGCAGGGACAATGAGCAGTTCTTC; CDR3aa: CASSSQSRDNEQFF
v_gene: TRBV7-9; abundance: NA; d_gene: TRBD2; j_gene: TRBJ2-1; CDR3nt: TGTGCCAGCAGCGTCCAGCGGGAGGGTGAGCAGTTCTTC; CDR3aa: CASSVQREGEQFF
v_gene: TRBV5-4; abundance: NA; d_gene: NA; j_gene: TRBJ1-5; CDR3nt: TGTGCCAGCAGCTTGGGGGGGGGTCAGCCCCAGCATTTT; CDR3aa: CASSLGGGQPQHF
v_gene: TRBV11-2; abundance: once; d_gene: TRBD2; j_gene: TRBJ2-1; CDR3nt: TGTGCCAGTAGCAGAGTGGGCCAAAGCGGGAGCACCCACAATGAGCAGTTCTTC; CDR3aa: CASSRVGQSGSTHNEQFF
v_gene: TRBV7-2; abundance: NA; d_gene: NA; j_gene: TRBJ2-2; CDR3nt: TGTGCCAGCAGCTTAGGGGCGGGGCACCTCACCGGGGAGCTGTTTTTT; CDR3aa: CASSLGAGHLTGELFF
v_gene: TRBV2; abundance: few; d_gene: NA; j_gene: TRBJ2-2; CDR3nt: TGTGCCAGCAGACTAGCCCTCCCGAACACCGGGGAGCTGTTTTTT; CDR3aa: CASRLALPNTGELFF
v_gene: TRBV29-1; abundance: NA; d_gene: NA; j_gene: TRBJ2-7; CDR3nt: TGCAGCGTTGTTGGGGGGGCCAAGGTCTGGGGCCACGAGCAGTACTTC; CDR3aa: CSVVGGAKVWGHEQYF
v_gene: TRBV25-1; abundance: few; d_gene: NA; j_gene: TRBJ1-5; CDR3nt: TGTGCCAGCCCATTCGGGGGGTTTCAGCCCCAGCATTTT; CDR3aa: CASPFGGFQPQHF
v_gene: TRBV7-2; abundance: NA; d_gene: TRBD1; j_gene: TRBJ1-5; CDR3nt: TGTGCCAGCAGCGGACAGGGCAATCAGCCCCAGCATTTT; CDR3aa: CASSGQGNQPQHF
v_gene: TRBV6-6; abundance: NA; d_gene: TRBD2; j_gene: TRBJ2-1; CDR3nt: TGTGCCAGCAGTTACTCGAGCTCTAGCGGTACCCAGTTCTTC; CDR3aa: CASSYSSSSGTQFF
v_gene: TRBV4-3; abundance: NA; d_gene: TRBD2; j_gene: TRBJ2-1; CDR3nt: TGCGCCAGCAGCCACTACGACGGGACTAGCTTTAATGAGCAGTTCTTC; CDR3aa: CASSHYDGTSFNEQFF
v_gene: TRBV28; abundance: NA; d_gene: NA; j_gene: TRBJ2-2; CDR3nt: TGTGCCAGCAGCCCGTTAGGGTCCACCAACACCGGGGAGCTGTTTTTT; CDR3aa: CASSPLGSTNTGELFF
v_gene: TRBV5-6; abundance: NA; d_gene: TRBD1; j_gene: TRBJ2-1; CDR3nt: TGTGCCAGCAGCTTCGCCGAAGGGGGCACCTACAATGAGCAGTTCTTC; CDR3aa: CASSFAEGGTYNEQFF
v_gene: TRBV30; abundance: NA; d_gene: TRBD2; j_gene: TRBJ2-3; CDR3nt: TGTGCCTGGAGTGTGAAAGCGGGAGCAGATACGCAGTATTTT; CDR3aa: CAWSVKAGADTQYF
v_gene: TRBV5-1; abundance: NA; d_gene: TRBD2; j_gene: TRBJ2-1; CDR3nt: TGCGCCAGCAGCTCGGGACTAGCGGGGGGGCCCTACAATGAGCAGTTCTTC; CDR3aa: CASSSGLAGGPYNEQFF
v_gene: TRBV7-6; abundance: NA; d_gene: NA; j_gene: TRBJ1-2; CDR3nt: TGTGCCAGCAGCTTAGCGACTAACTATGGCTACACCTTC; CDR3aa: CASSLATNYGYTF
v_gene: TRBV29-1; abundance: few; d_gene: TRBD1; j_gene: TRBJ1-1; CDR3nt: TGCAGCGACGTGGGACAGGGGGCGACCCATGCTTTCTTT; CDR3aa: CSDVGQGATHAFF
v_gene: TRBV9; abundance: NA; d_gene: NA; j_gene: TRBJ2-2; CDR3nt: TGTGCCAGCAGCACCGGGAGAGCCCGGGAGCTGTTTTTT; CDR3aa: CASSTGRARELFF
v_gene: TRBV5-1; abundance: NA; d_gene: TRBD1; j_gene: TRBJ2-3; CDR3nt: TGCGCCAGCAGACAGGGGGATCGCACAGATACGCAGTATTTT; CDR3aa: CASRQGDRTDTQYF
v_gene: TRBV19; abundance: NA; d_gene: NA; j_gene: TRBJ1-1; CDR3nt: TGTGCCAGTAGTATGGGAGGGACGAACACTGAAGCTTTCTTT; CDR3aa: CASSMGGTNTEAFF
v_gene: TRBV27; abundance: NA; d_gene: TRBD1; j_gene: TRBJ2-2; CDR3nt: TGTGCCAGCAGTTTATCGGGGGACAGGGGAACCATCGGGGAGCTGTTTTTT; CDR3aa: CASSLSGDRGTIGELFF
v_gene: TRBV29-1; abundance: NA; d_gene: TRBD2; j_gene: TRBJ2-1; CDR3nt: TGCAGCGTTGGGGGACTAGCGGGGATTAGCTCCTACAATGAGCAGTTCTTC; CDR3aa: CSVGGLAGISSYNEQFF
v_gene: TRBV19; abundance: few; d_gene: NA; j_gene: TRBJ1-1; CDR3nt: TGTGCCAGTAGTCCGGACAGCGGGAACACTGAAGCTTTCTTT; CDR3aa: CASSPDSGNTEAFF
v_gene: TRBV7-9; abundance: NA; d_gene: NA; j_gene: TRBJ1-5; CDR3nt: TGTGCCAGCAGCCTAGAGAATCAGCCCCAGCATTTT; CDR3aa: CASSLENQPQHF
v_gene: TRBV25-1; abundance: NA; d_gene: TRBD1; j_gene: TRBJ1-2; CDR3nt: TGTGCCAGCAGGGGTGCCCGGGACACAGGGGACTATGGCTACACCTTC; CDR3aa: CASRGARDTGDYGYTF
v_gene: TRBV6-5; abundance: NA; d_gene: NA; j_gene: TRBJ1-1; CDR3nt: TGTGCCAGCAGTCTCGGAGCAGGGAGCACTGAAGCTTTCTTT; CDR3aa: CASSLGAGSTEAFF
v_gene: TRBV11-2; abundance: few; d_gene: NA; j_gene: TRBJ2-5; CDR3nt: TGTGCCAGCAGCTTAGAAGCAGGGACCCAAGAGACCCAGTACTTC; CDR3aa: CASSLEAGTQETQYF
v_gene: TRBV7-3; abundance: NA; d_gene: TRBD1; j_gene: TRBJ2-7; CDR3nt: TGTGCCAGCAGTCCCCCAGGGGGAAGCGAGCAGTACTTC; CDR3aa: CASSPPGGSEQYF
v_gene: TRBV5-6; abundance: NA; d_gene: NA; j_gene: TRBJ2-2; CDR3nt: TGTGCCAGCAGCTTGACAGGAGGGAGCACCGGGGAGCTGTTTTTT; CDR3aa: CASSLTGGSTGELFF
v_gene: TRBV7-2; abundance: NA; d_gene: TRBD2; j_gene: TRBJ2-2; CDR3nt: TGTGCCAGCACCTCAAGACTAGCGGGAAAATTATTCACCGGGGAGCTGTTTTTT; CDR3aa: CASTSRLAGKLFTGELFF
v_gene: TRBV5-1; abundance: NA; d_gene: TRBD2; j_gene: TRBJ2-5; CDR3nt: TGCGCCAGCAGCTTGCCAGCGGGGGGATACCGGGGAGGGCAAGAGACCCAGTACTTC; CDR3aa: CASSLPAGGYRGGQETQYF
v_gene: TRBV5-1; abundance: NA; d_gene: NA; j_gene: TRBJ2-6; CDR3nt: TGCGCCAGCAGCTGGGACTCGGGCAACGTCCTGACTTTC; CDR3aa: CASSWDSGNVLTF
v_gene: TRBV2; abundance: few; d_gene: TRBD1; j_gene: TRBJ1-2; CDR3nt: TGTGCCAGCAGTACAGGGGATAACTATGGCTACACCTTC; CDR3aa: CASSTGDNYGYTF
v_gene: TRBV7-8; abundance: NA; d_gene: TRBD1; j_gene: TRBJ2-5; CDR3nt: TGTGCCAGCAGCTTGAGACAGGGGAAACAAGAGACCCAGTACTTC; CDR3aa: CASSLRQGKQETQYF
v_gene: TRBV11-1; abundance: NA; d_gene: TRBD1; j_gene: TRBJ2-5; CDR3nt: TGTGCCAGCAGCTCCCGAGACAGGGGGCAGACCCAGTACTTC; CDR3aa: CASSSRDRGQTQYF
v_gene: TRBV19; abundance: NA; d_gene: NA; j_gene: TRBJ1-3; CDR3nt: TGTGCCAGTATGGGGGGAAGCTCTGGAAACACCATATATTTT; CDR3aa: CASMGGSSGNTIYF
v_gene: TRBV19; abundance: large; d_gene: NA; j_gene: TRBJ1-2; CDR3nt: TGTGCCAGTAGTATAGGCTTAACAGGAGTTCTCTATGGCTACACCTTC; CDR3aa: CASSIGLTGVLYGYTF
v_gene: TRBV30; abundance: NA; d_gene: NA; j_gene: TRBJ2-2; CDR3nt: TGTGCCTGGACGGGGTCGAACACCGGGGAGCTGTTTTTT; CDR3aa: CAWTGSNTGELFF
v_gene: TRBV11-2; abundance: NA; d_gene: TRBD2; j_gene: TRBJ2-3; CDR3nt: TGTGCCAGCAGCTTAGAGGGACTAGCGGGAGTCAATTTAGGGGATACGCAGTATTTT; CDR3aa: CASSLEGLAGVNLGDTQYF